This TCR beta chain appears in the sequencing data of a study of blood T cell repertoires in COVID-19. TCRdb's copy holds only in-frame clones and misses some; the assay was immunoSEQ multiplex PCR. The repertoire includes roughly 99,000 clones, approximately 85% of them detected once, and around 18% sits in the top ten. CDR1 is SNHLY and CDR2 is FYNNEI in the germline V gene. This CDR3 comprises 16 residues. Trimming took off 4 bases at V and 1 base at J, with 16 bases between the two ends. The sample taken for sequencing was peripheral blood. The chain joins TRBV2 to TRBJ1-2; D gene uncertain. This clonotype was obtained from a woman aged 80 or older with active or convalescent COVID-19. The CDR3 loop reads CASSAQGRGFNYGYTF. The CDR3 DNA reads TGTGCCAGCAGTGCCCAAGGGCGGGGTTTTAACTATGGCTACACCTTC. Together with reference TRBV2 and TRBJ1-2, the CDR3 gives the full variable domain: EPEVTQTPSHQVTQMGQEVILRCVPISNHLYFYWYRQILGQKVEFLVSFYNNEISEKSEIFDDQFSVERPDGSNFTLKIRSTKLEDSAMYFCASSAQGRGFNYGYTFGSGTRLTVV.